Listed below are T cell receptor beta chains from one sample, sequenced in a study of vaccination and CD4 T cells after COVID-19. MiXCR, run by TCRdb on the PCR reads, gives a single entry per CDR3 protein. The sample includes under 20,000 distinct CDR3 sequences, more than 40% of them seen just once. The antigens these receptors bind are not known. The input for sequencing was CD4+ T cells from blood, cultured in vitro, taken before SARS-CoV-2 vaccination. Receptors were obtained from a human donor who had recovered from COVID-19. CDR3s include the opening cysteine and the closing phenylalanine or tryptophan. The order of the fields is CDR3 length, V gene, clone size, J gene, D gene, CDR3 protein, CDR3 DNA. D genes are given only for firm matches. Clone sizes are given selectively: once, few, many, or a class where the clone is expanded.

>16|TRBV20-1|.|TRBJ2-7|.
CSAILGGAGSSYEQYF
TGCAGTGCTATCCTAGGGGGGGCGGGCTCCTCCTACGAGCAGTACTTC
>17|TRBV28|.|TRBJ2-3|.
CASPWGDSLTYTDTQYF
TGTGCCAGCCCCTGGGGGGACTCACTAACATACACAGATACGCAGTATTTT
>14|TRBV19|.|TRBJ1-1|.
CASINFGSRTEAFF
TGTGCCAGTATTAATTTTGGGAGCCGCACTGAAGCTTTCTTT
>13|TRBV30|.|TRBJ1-2|.
CAWSLKGVRGYTF
TGTGCCTGGAGTCTTAAAGGGGTCCGAGGCTACACCTTC
>16|TRBV21-1|few|TRBJ1-3|.
CASSQIDRESGNTIYF
TGTGCCAGCAGCCAAATCGACAGGGAGTCTGGAAACACCATATATTTT
>14|TRBV6-1|.|TRBJ2-7|.
CASSELGSVYEQYF
TGTGCCAGCAGTGAATTAGGTAGTGTCTACGAGCAGTACTTC
>14|TRBV30|.|TRBJ1-1|TRBD1
CAWRVQGTNTEAFF
TGTGCCTGGAGGGTACAGGGGACTAACACTGAAGCTTTCTTT
>15|TRBV6-5|.|TRBJ1-1|.
CASSYSTPGRGRAFF
TGTGCCAGCAGTTACTCGACCCCAGGGAGAGGTAGAGCTTTCTTT
>13|TRBV28|few|TRBJ1-3|.
CASSLSIRNTIYF
TGTGCCAGCAGTTTAAGCATTCGGAACACCATATATTTT
>15|TRBV20-1|.|TRBJ1-5|TRBD1
CSAPDRGPGNQPQHF
TGCAGTGCTCCAGACAGGGGGCCAGGCAATCAGCCCCAGCATTTT
>16|TRBV7-8|.|TRBJ1-5|.
CASSLVAVGGNQPQHF
TGTGCCAGCAGCTTAGTAGCGGTCGGGGGCAATCAGCCCCAGCATTTT
>15|TRBV6-2/TRBV6-3|.|TRBJ2-2|.
CASNAIGGVTGELFF
TGTGCCAGCAATGCCATAGGAGGGGTCACCGGGGAGCTGTTTTTT
>13|TRBV2|.|TRBJ1-1|.
CASKLTANTEAFF
TGTGCCAGCAAGTTGACTGCGAACACTGAAGCTTTCTTT
>14|TRBV11-3|.|TRBJ1-2|.
CASSPDPVARSYTF
TGTGCCAGCAGTCCCGACCCGGTGGCCCGGAGCTACACCTTC
>16|TRBV4-3|.|TRBJ1-2|.
CASSQHQDKRRYGYTF
TGCGCCAGCAGCCAACACCAGGACAAGCGTCGCTATGGCTACACCTTC
>15|TRBV20-1|.|TRBJ2-5|TRBD2
CSAEGPTSDQETQYF
TGCAGTGCAGAAGGCCCGACTAGCGACCAAGAGACCCAGTACTTC
>16|TRBV7-2|.|TRBJ2-1|TRBD2
CASSDRTSGISDEQFF
TGTGCCAGCAGCGACCGGACTAGCGGGATTTCGGATGAGCAGTTCTTC
>13|TRBV7-8|.|TRBJ1-5|.
CASSRSDNQPQHF
TGTGCCAGCAGCCGATCAGACAATCAGCCCCAGCATTTT
>16|TRBV5-4|once|TRBJ2-5|.
CASSSRQDPGQETQYF
TGTGCCAGCAGCTCCCGACAGGACCCCGGCCAAGAGACCCAGTACTTC
>15|TRBV7-2|few|TRBJ1-6|TRBD1
CASSLGGTDHSPLHF
TGTGCCAGCAGCTTAGGTGGGACAGATCATTCACCCCTCCACTTT
>12|TRBV6-5|.|TRBJ1-2|.
CASSYSGDGYTF
TGTGCCAGCAGTTACTCGGGTGATGGCTACACCTTC
>11|TRBV30|.|TRBJ1-2|.
CAWSVSYGYTF
TGTGCCTGGAGTGTAAGCTATGGCTACACCTTC
>13|TRBV7-2|few|TRBJ2-5|.
CASSRGNQETQYF
TGTGCCAGCAGCCGCGGGAACCAAGAGACCCAGTACTTC
>16|TRBV7-9|once|TRBJ1-3|.
CASSFDRPETGNTIYF
TGTGCCAGCAGCTTCGACAGGCCAGAAACTGGAAACACCATATATTTT
>16|TRBV19|.|TRBJ1-1|TRBD1
CASRPKEGARRTEAFF
TGTGCCAGTAGACCAAAAGAGGGGGCGCGAAGGACTGAAGCTTTCTTT
>14|TRBV30|.|TRBJ1-6|.
CAWSVQGMVSPLHF
TGTGCCTGGAGTGTACAAGGGATGGTTTCACCCCTCCACTTT
>15|TRBV20-1|.|TRBJ1-5|.
CSARESTGGLQPQHF
TGCAGTGCTAGAGAGTCGACAGGTGGCTTGCAGCCCCAGCATTTT
>13|TRBV20-1|.|TRBJ2-2|.
CSASMGQPRELFF
TGCAGTGCTAGCATGGGGCAACCCAGGGAGCTGTTTTTT
>12|TRBV19|.|TRBJ1-2|.
CASSPLNYGYTF
TGTGCCAGTAGCCCCCTAAATTATGGCTACACCTTC
>13|TRBV7-2|few|TRBJ1-6|.
CASSLDQGAALHF
TGTGCCAGCAGCTTAGATCAGGGAGCGGCCCTCCACTTT
>15|TRBV6-1|.|TRBJ1-2|.
CASSERAREISGYTF
TGTGCCAGCAGTGAGAGGGCCAGGGAAATATCTGGCTACACCTTC
>13|TRBV19|.|TRBJ1-1|TRBD1
CASSDRGLTEAFF
TGTGCCAGTAGCGACAGGGGTCTCACTGAAGCTTTCTTT
>15|TRBV20-1|.|TRBJ2-3|TRBD2
CSATATSGNTDTQYF
TGCAGTGCTACGGCTACTAGCGGGAATACAGATACGCAGTATTTT
>15|TRBV18|.|TRBJ2-1|.
CASSPSSGPLGEQFF
TGTGCCAGCTCACCCAGCAGCGGGCCCTTGGGTGAGCAGTTCTTC
>13|TRBV11-2|.|TRBJ1-2|.
CASSLYRDYGYTF
TGTGCCAGCAGCTTATACAGGGACTATGGCTACACCTTC
>14|TRBV6-1|few|TRBJ1-1|.
CASGVGGPRAEAFF
TGTGCCAGCGGGGTCGGGGGACCCCGGGCTGAAGCTTTCTTT
>14|TRBV20-1|.|TRBJ2-7|.
CSASQAVPSYEQYF
TGCAGTGCTAGCCAGGCGGTACCCTCCTACGAGCAGTACTTC
>15|TRBV20-1|.|TRBJ2-5|TRBD1
CSAKGDREHQETQYF
TGCAGTGCTAAGGGGGACAGGGAACATCAAGAGACCCAGTACTTC
>16|TRBV5-1|once|TRBJ2-2|TRBD2
CASSFRAGVNTGELFF
TGCGCCAGCAGCTTCCGAGCGGGGGTTAACACCGGGGAGCTGTTTTTT
>14|TRBV7-3|few|TRBJ2-2|.
CASSRSTNTGELFF
TGTGCCAGCAGCCGATCTACGAACACCGGGGAGCTGTTTTTT
>14|TRBV6-5|.|TRBJ1-2|.
CACSYGPGERGYTF
TGTGCCTGCAGTTACGGGCCGGGGGAGAGAGGCTACACCTTC
>11|TRBV6-1|.|TRBJ1-1|.
CASSVNTEAFF
TGTGCCAGCAGTGTTAACACTGAAGCTTTCTTT
>15|TRBV11-3|.|TRBJ2-3|TRBD2
CASSFAGVSTDTQYF
TGTGCCAGCAGCTTTGCGGGGGTGAGCACAGATACGCAGTATTTT
>15|TRBV6-5|.|TRBJ2-7|TRBD1
CASSYSTGAAYEQYF
TGTGCCAGCAGTTACTCGACAGGGGCTGCCTACGAGCAGTACTTC
>12|TRBV6-1|.|TRBJ2-1|.
CASSTTFSEQFF
TGTGCCAGCAGTACCACTTTCTCTGAGCAGTTCTTC
>14|TRBV20-1|.|TRBJ2-7|.
CSVKQRGHYGEQYF
TGCAGTGTAAAGCAAAGGGGCCACTATGGGGAGCAGTACTTC
>15|TRBV7-9|.|TRBJ1-5|.
CASSLGGGQVQSQHF
TGTGCCAGCAGCTTAGGCGGAGGCCAAGTTCAGTCCCAGCATTTT
>14|TRBV20-1|.|TRBJ1-5|TRBD1
CSARAQGPYQPQHF
TGCAGTGCTAGAGCACAGGGGCCCTATCAGCCCCAGCATTTT
>15|TRBV4-3|.|TRBJ1-1|TRBD1
CASSQVTGGSSEAFF
TGCGCCAGCAGCCAAGTAACAGGGGGGTCCTCTGAAGCTTTCTTT
>13|TRBV7-2|few|TRBJ1-2|TRBD1
CASSPPGQARYTF
TGTGCCAGCAGCCCTCCGGGACAGGCTCGCTACACCTTC
>13|TRBV7-6|.|TRBJ2-1|.
CASSQELAIEQFF
TGTGCCAGCAGCCAGGAGCTCGCGATTGAGCAGTTCTTC
>15|TRBV9|.|TRBJ1-5|.
CASSETPYSNQPQHF
TGTGCCAGCAGCGAGACCCCATATAGCAATCAGCCCCAGCATTTT